This TCR beta chain was obtained from a study of OX40 agonist ivuxolimab in advanced cancers. Worth noting for this clone: Its antigen is undetermined.

Peripheral blood came from all dose cohorts at three timepoints. Assay: immunoSEQ multiplex PCR; the TCRdb copy retains only in-frame clones and omits some. The sample lists about 60,000 clones; 84% were seen once. Study-level points and caveats: At doses 0.1 to 3.0 mg/kg, CD4+ and CD8+ clones expanded. The investigators did not determine what antigen specificity the expanded peripheral T cells had.

The V end lost 11 bases, the J end lost 3 bases, and 13 bases lay between the germline ends. The CDR3 totals 13 residues. Germline CDR1 reads MNHNS; CDR2 reads SASEGT. Sample: CD4+ or CD8+ T cells sorted from blood, taken in a trial of the OX40 agonist ivuxolimab. The receptor comes from an adult with an advanced solid tumor such as melanoma, head and neck, liver or kidney cancer. The chain employs TRBV6-1 and TRBJ1-4; D gene ambiguous. CDR3 loop: CAVSVEPNEKLFF. In DNA, the CDR3 is TGTGCCGTCAGCGTGGAGCCTAATGAAAAACTGTTTTTT.